The rows below give T cell receptor beta chains drawn from one sample of a study of vaccination effects on CD4 cells after COVID-19. No antigen is known for these receptors. Clones were read by immunoSEQ multiplex PCR, and TCRdb kept only the in-frame ones, dropping some. The profile shows 43,000 or so clones, 55% to 75% of them singletons. The sequences come from CD4+ T cells from PBMCs cultured without peptide, collected after COVID-19 vaccination. Receptors were obtained from a human donor who received a COVID-19 vaccine. The CDR3 runs from the conserved cysteine through the conserved F or W. D genes are given only for firm matches. The size entry is marked missing in some rows and otherwise reads once, few, many or a size class.

>TRBJ2-1|NA|NA|TRBV24-1
CATSDSAGAYNEQFF
TGTGCCACCAGTGATTCGGCAGGAGCCTACAATGAGCAGTTCTTC
>TRBJ1-2|few|TRBD1|TRBV19
CASLGTGGNYGYTF
TGTGCCAGCCTGGGGACAGGGGGTAACTATGGCTACACCTTC
>TRBJ2-4|once|TRBD2|TRBV10-1
CASSETSGLRLAKNIQYF
TGCGCCAGCAGTGAGACATCGGGACTACGATTAGCCAAAAACATTCAGTACTTC
>TRBJ1-3|NA|NA|TRBV6-5
CASTQGRASGNTIYF
TGTGCCAGCACGCAGGGACGGGCTTCCGGAAACACCATATATTTT
>TRBJ2-1|NA|NA|TRBV5-1
CASSLGGDYNEQFF
TGCGCCAGCAGCTTGGGAGGGGATTACAATGAGCAGTTCTTC
>TRBJ2-3|NA|NA|TRBV5-1
CASSLPIADTQYF
TGCGCCAGCAGCTTGCCTATCGCAGATACGCAGTATTTT
>TRBJ1-6|few|NA|TRBV7-8
CASSLVAGPFDSPLHF
TGTGCCAGCAGCTTAGTGGCAGGACCCTTTGATTCACCCCTCCACTTT
>TRBJ1-2|NA|NA|TRBV15
CATSRDRTDYGYTF
TGTGCCACCAGCAGAGATCGGACGGATTATGGCTACACCTTC
>TRBJ2-7|NA|NA|TRBV23-1
CASSQTRQTGYEQYF
TGCGCCAGCAGTCAAACCCGACAGACAGGCTACGAGCAGTACTTC
>TRBJ2-7|NA|TRBD1|TRBV2
CASRADRGAFYEQYF
TGTGCCAGCAGAGCGGACAGGGGCGCCTTCTACGAGCAGTACTTC
>TRBJ1-1|NA|NA|TRBV6-4
CASSVRVNTEAFF
TGTGCCAGCAGTGTCAGGGTGAACACTGAAGCTTTCTTT
>TRBJ1-2|NA|TRBD1|TRBV11-3
CASSPRGTGIDGYTF
TGTGCCAGCAGCCCTAGAGGGACAGGGATTGATGGCTACACCTTC
>TRBJ1-1|few|TRBD1|TRBV4-1
CASSLSPRTGNTEAFF
TGCGCCAGCAGCTTAAGCCCCCGGACAGGGAACACTGAAGCTTTCTTT
>TRBJ2-3|NA|NA|TRBV6-5
CASSYGTGVPDTQYF
TGTGCCAGCAGTTACGGGACGGGAGTCCCAGATACGCAGTATTTT
>TRBJ2-5|once|NA|TRBV24-1
CATSDGGRETQYF
TGTGCCACCAGTGACGGGGGCAGAGAGACCCAGTACTTC
>TRBJ2-2|NA|TRBD1|TRBV25-1
CASSDPGQGQTGELFF
TGTGCCAGCAGTGACCCCGGACAGGGTCAAACCGGGGAGCTGTTTTTT
>TRBJ2-1|NA|NA|TRBV28
CASSGDGFLSLEQFF
TGTGCCAGCAGTGGGGACGGTTTTTTGAGCTTGGAGCAGTTCTTC
>TRBJ1-2|NA|NA|TRBV6-5
CASSYGGLREGYTF
TGTGCCAGCAGTTACGGCGGTTTAAGGGAGGGCTACACCTTC
>TRBJ2-2|NA|TRBD2|TRBV9
CASSASSGNTGELFF
TGTGCCAGCAGCGCCTCTAGCGGAAACACCGGGGAGCTGTTTTTT
>TRBJ2-2|once|TRBD2|TRBV10-3
CAIRGAVLAGENTGELFF
TGTGCCATCAGGGGGGCCGTACTAGCGGGAGAGAACACCGGGGAGCTGTTTTTT
>TRBJ2-5|NA|TRBD1|TRBV7-2
CASSLQGAQETQYF
TGTGCCAGCAGCTTGCAGGGGGCCCAAGAGACCCAGTACTTC
>TRBJ2-3|NA|NA|TRBV5-1
CASSLGQETDTQYF
TGCGCCAGCAGCTTGGGACAGGAGACAGATACGCAGTATTTT
>TRBJ1-2|few|NA|TRBV9
CASSVDRLQDGYTF
TGTGCCAGCAGCGTAGATAGGCTTCAGGATGGCTACACCTTC
>TRBJ2-1|NA|TRBD1|TRBV6-5
CATKGAGARPEQFF
TGTGCCACCAAGGGGGCAGGGGCCCGCCCGGAGCAGTTCTTC
>TRBJ1-6|NA|NA|TRBV7-8
CASSLVHNSPLHF
TGTGCCAGCAGCTTAGTTCACAATTCACCCCTCCACTTT
>TRBJ1-2|NA|TRBD1|TRBV6-5
CASSQRDSLTHGYTF
TGTGCCAGCAGTCAGAGGGACAGCTTAACCCATGGCTACACCTTC
>TRBJ1-3|few|NA|TRBV5-1
CASSLDPQGRSGNTIYF
TGCGCCAGCAGCTTGGACCCGCAGGGTAGATCTGGAAACACCATATATTTT
>TRBJ1-2|NA|NA|TRBV12-3/TRBV12-4
CASSLGAYGYTF
TGTGCCAGCAGTTTAGGAGCCTATGGCTACACCTTC
>TRBJ2-6|once|TRBD1|TRBV2
CASSPGTGRGANVLTF
TGTGCCAGCAGTCCCGGGACAGGTCGTGGGGCCAACGTCCTGACTTTC
>TRBJ2-7|NA|NA|TRBV7-8
CASSLVDERSSYEQYF
TGTGCCAGCAGCTTAGTCGACGAACGGAGCTCCTACGAGCAGTACTTC
>TRBJ1-2|NA|TRBD1|TRBV4-1
CASSQEEGAGNYGYTF
TGCGCCAGCAGCCAAGAGGAGGGGGCGGGAAACTATGGCTACACCTTC
>TRBJ2-5|NA|NA|TRBV2
CASSELPGQETQYF
TGTGCCAGCAGTGAGCTTCCCGGTCAAGAGACCCAGTACTTC
>TRBJ1-3|NA|TRBD1|TRBV3-1/TRBV3-2
CASSQGQGDTIYF
TGTGCCAGCAGCCAAGGACAGGGGGACACCATATATTTT
>TRBJ1-2|NA|NA|TRBV6-5
CASSYLADYGYTF
TGTGCCAGCAGTTACCTGGCGGACTATGGCTACACCTTC
>TRBJ1-5|few|NA|TRBV10-3
CAISGGVDQPQHF
TGTGCCATCAGTGGTGGGGTCGATCAGCCCCAGCATTTT
>TRBJ2-7|NA|NA|TRBV6-5
CASSLRKGPPYEQYF
TGTGCCAGCAGCCTCCGAAAGGGGCCTCCCTACGAGCAGTACTTC
>TRBJ1-2|NA|NA|TRBV30
CAWSRGTDYGYTF
TGTGCCTGGAGTAGAGGGACGGACTATGGCTACACCTTC
>TRBJ2-5|once|TRBD1|TRBV29-1
CSVVSQGRQETQYF
TGCAGCGTTGTCTCACAGGGGCGGCAAGAGACCCAGTACTTC
>TRBJ1-4|once|NA|TRBV19
CASSSIKQGLGEKLFF
TGTGCCAGTAGTTCCATCAAACAGGGTCTGGGTGAAAAACTGTTTTTT
>TRBJ2-1|NA|NA|TRBV5-4
CASSLRLGHSSSYNEQFF
TGTGCCAGCAGCTTGCGCCTTGGACACTCAAGCTCCTACAATGAGCAGTTCTTC
>TRBJ2-7|NA|NA|TRBV30
CATTRGPPYEQYF
TGTGCCACAACCCGGGGACCTCCCTACGAGCAGTACTTC
>TRBJ1-1|NA|NA|TRBV20-1
CSASHDTEAFF
TGCAGTGCTAGTCACGACACTGAAGCTTTCTTT
>TRBJ1-1|NA|TRBD1|TRBV30
CAWRHRGPGTEAFF
TGTGCCTGGCGCCACAGGGGGCCGGGCACTGAAGCTTTCTTT
>TRBJ2-1|once|NA|TRBV2
CASSESTGRNEQFF
TGTGCCAGCAGTGAGTCGACAGGCAGAAATGAGCAGTTCTTC
>TRBJ1-2|few|NA|TRBV5-1
CASSLEGDVSGYTF
TGCGCCAGCAGCTTGGAGGGCGATGTGAGTGGCTACACCTTC
>TRBJ2-7|NA|TRBD2|TRBV7-2
CASSLDFGTNSEQYF
TGTGCCAGCAGCTTAGATTTTGGGACTAATTCCGAGCAGTACTTC